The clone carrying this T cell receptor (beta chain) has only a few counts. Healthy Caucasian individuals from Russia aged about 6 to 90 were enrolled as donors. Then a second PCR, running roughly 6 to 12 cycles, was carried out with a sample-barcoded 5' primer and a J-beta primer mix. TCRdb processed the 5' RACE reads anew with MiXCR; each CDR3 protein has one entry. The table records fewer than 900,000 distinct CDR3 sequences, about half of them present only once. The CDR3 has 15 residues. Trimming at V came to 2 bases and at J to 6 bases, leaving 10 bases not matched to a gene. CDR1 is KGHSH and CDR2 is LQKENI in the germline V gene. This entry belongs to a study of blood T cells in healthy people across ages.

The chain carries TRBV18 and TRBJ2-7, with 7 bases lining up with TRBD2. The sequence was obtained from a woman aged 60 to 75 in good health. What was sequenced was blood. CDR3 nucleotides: TGTGCCAGCTCACCAGGTCCTAGCGGCTGGGTCGAGCAGTACTTC. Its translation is CASSPGPSGWVEQYF. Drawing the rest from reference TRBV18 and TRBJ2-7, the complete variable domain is NAGVMQNPRHLVRRRGQEARLRCSPMKGHSHVYWYRQLPEEGLKFMVYLQKENIIDESGMPKERFSAEFPKEGPSILRIQQVVRGDSAAYFCASSPGPSGWVEQYFGPGTRLTVT.